Below are 3 T cell receptor beta chains sequenced from a single sample in a study of low-dose radiotherapy and immunotherapy resistance in tumors. Both TCRalpha and TCRbeta chains were reverse transcribed with V-gene-specific primers. TCRs underwent about 22 PCR cycles of amplification with a constant-region primer and V-primer adapter. In TCRdb, the reads were re-called with MiXCR into one record per CDR3 protein. The top ten hold about 12% of the sample, which has 6,000 to 6,500 distinct CDR3 sequences, under 75% seen once. The receptors shown here come from a human donor with advanced metastatic prostate, ovarian, gallbladder or colorectal cancer (not recorded which). This table probably holds off-target reads from a library built for another chain.

This clonotype occurred once. The chain uses TRBV9 and TRBJ2-3; 8 nucleotides line up with TRBD2. The germline gives CDR1 SGDLS, CDR2 YYNGEE. V shed 5 bases, J shed 2 bases, and the junction held 13 bases outside the gene matches. CDR3 length: 17 amino acids. This chain's CDR3 is CASSDLGGDGSTDTQYF. CDR3 nucleotides: TGTGCCAGCAGTGACCTCGGGGGGGATGGGTCCACAGATACGCAGTATTTT.

This rearrangement joins TRBV12-3 or TRBV12-4 to TRBJ2-7; a possible D gene is TRBD1 (5 bases). This CDR3 comprises 14 residues. The germline V and J ends were trimmed by 5 bases and 0 bases, with 11 bases remaining between them. Here the CDR3 reads CASSTRGPSYEQYF. In DNA form, the CDR3 reads TGTGCCAGCAGTACAAGGGGTCCCTCCTACGAGCAGTACTTC.

The rearrangement uses TRBV2 and TRBJ2-7; tentatively, D is TRBD2 (5 bases). Germline values: CDR1 SNHLY, CDR2 FYNNEI. CDR3 length: 11 amino acids. V was cut by 8 bases and J by 5 bases, with 10 bases left in between. The CDR3 coding sequence is TGTGCCAGCTCCGGGGAGCACGAGCAGTACTTC. Encoded protein: CASSGEHEQYF.